What follows are 26 T cell receptor beta chains derived from one specimen sequenced in a study of T cell repertoires in cytomegalovirus infection. MiXCR was run by TCRdb on the reads, yielding one entry per CDR3 protein. The sample lists around 800,000 distinct CDR3 sequences; approximately 32% were seen once. These TCRs' antigens remain unknown. Here the sequenced sample was cultured CD8+ T cells from PBMCs, taken from culture after CMV antigen stimulation. These receptors were taken from a human donor in good health (CMV status not recorded). Some clones in this sample may be carry-over from other donors' samples.

The table lists this clonotype with a few counts. The rearrangement joins TRBV6-2 or TRBV6-3 to TRBJ2-2, with 9 bases aligning to TRBD1. Trimming at V came to 8 bases and at J to 4 bases, leaving 8 bases not matched to a gene. The CDR3 runs to 15 residues. Germline CDR1 MNHEY, CDR2 SVGEGT. Written as DNA, the CDR3 is TGTGCCAGCCGGACAGGGGATAGTTTCACCGGGGAGCTGTTTTTT. Amino acid sequence: CASRTGDSFTGELFF.

The V and J genes are TRBV9 and TRBJ2-1, with a possible D match to TRBD2 (7 bases). CDR3 length equals 15 residues. V was pared by 0 bases and J by 3 bases, with 10 bases between. Per germline, CDR1 SGDLS and CDR2 YYNGEE. Written as DNA, the CDR3 is TGTGCCAGCAGCGTAGGGGGGGGCGACTACAATGAGCAGTTCTTC. Translated: CASSVGGGDYNEQFF.

This clonotype came up a few times. CDR3 loop: CASLMEDTGELFF. The CDR3 bases are TGTGCTAGTCTCATGGAGGACACCGGGGAGCTGTTTTTT. This chain connects TRBV12-5 to TRBJ2-2; possibly TRBD2 for D (5 bases). Germline V gene sequence: CDR1 LGHNT, CDR2 FRNRAP. This CDR3 region has 13 residues. The V end was cut by 8 bases, the J end by 3 bases, with 10 bases between.

In its sample, this clonotype was seen a few times. The chain is built from TRBV27 and TRBJ1-5; the match to TRBD1 covers 11 bases. J lost 6 bases, V lost 6 bases, and 7 bases had no gene match. There are 15 residues in the CDR3. Germline V gene sequence: CDR1 MNHEY, CDR2 SMNVEV (reference sequence). This chain's CDR3 is CASSQGTGGTQPQHF. For the CDR3, the DNA is TGTGCCAGCAGCCAAGGGACAGGGGGGACTCAGCCCCAGCATTTT.

This clonotype has more than one count but fewer than ten. The chain has TRBV27 and TRBJ2-3; D possibly corresponds to TRBD2 (7 bases). The CDR3 has 15 amino acids. The V gene lost 7 bases and the J gene lost 2 bases, with 16 bases spanning the gap. The germline V gene encodes CDR1 MNHEY and CDR2 SMNVEV (reference sequence). The CDR3 DNA reads TGTGCCAGCACCCGTCGGCGGGGGCCCACAGATACGCAGTATTTT. Translating gives CASTRRRGPTDTQYF.

The chain uses TRBV27 and TRBJ2-2; D is unresolved. The CDR3 runs 15 residues. Per germline, CDR1 MNHEY and CDR2 SMNVEV (reference sequence). V was shortened by 5 bases and J by 0 bases, with 10 bases between the two germline ends. The CDR3 here is CASSTDNANTGELFF. DNA of the CDR3: TGTGCCAGCAGTACAGATAACGCGAACACCGGGGAGCTGTTTTTT.

The rearrangement uses TRBV4-1 and TRBJ2-1; D is perhaps TRBD1 or TRBD2 (5 bases each). V lost 1 base to trimming and J lost 9 bases, with 7 bases between them. Germline CDR1 and CDR2: MGHRA and YSYEKL. The CDR3 has 12 amino acids. CDR3 loop: CASSQAGTEQFF. The CDR3, as DNA: TGCGCCAGCAGCCAAGCAGGGACTGAGCAGTTCTTC.

This clonotype was counted a few times. CDR3: CASSFGQGGYEQYV. In nucleotides, the CDR3 is TGTGCCAGCAGTTTTGGCCAGGGGGGGTACGAGCAGTACGTC. The chain joins TRBV5-6 to TRBJ2-7; D may correspond to TRBD1 or TRBD2 (7 bases each). The V gene lost 5 bases and the J gene lost 4 bases, with 16 bases spanning the gap. The CDR3 has 14 residues. Per germline, CDR1 SGHDT and CDR2 YYEEEE.

In this sample, this clonotype turned up many times. V usage is TRBV27 and J usage is TRBJ2-5; no reliable D call. Germline V CDR1 and CDR2: MNHEY, SMNVEV (reference sequence). V lost 6 bases and J lost 1, with 12 bases in between. The CDR3 contains 14 residues. The CDR3 DNA reads TGTGCCAGCAGCGGGCCAGGAGTCCAAGAGACCCAGTACTTC. Its protein is CASSGPGVQETQYF.

The rearrangement links TRBV20-1 to TRBJ2-5, with a tentative D call TRBD2 (6 bases). The CDR3 length is 16 residues. Germline V gives CDR1 DFQATT, CDR2 SNEGSKA (reference sequence). Trimming stripped 0 bases from V and 2 bases from J, with 16 bases between. For the CDR3, the DNA is TGCAGTGCTAGAGATCGGTGGCAGCGGGTACAAGAGACCCAGTACTTC. Translating it yields CSARDRWQRVQETQYF.

The CDR3, as DNA: TGTGCCAGCAGGAACAGGGGGAGGAATGAGCAGTTCTTC. Translated, it gives CASRNRGRNEQFF. V gene TRBV6-2 or TRBV6-3 combines with J gene TRBJ2-1; 8 nucleotides match TRBD1. The CDR3 contains 13 residues. Trimming removed 6 bases from V and 7 bases from J; junction bases left unmatched: 5. Germline CDR1 is MNHEY and CDR2 is SVGEGT.

Only a few counts were recorded for this clonotype. The J gene is TRBJ1-5, the V gene TRBV12-3 or TRBV12-4; the D gene is possibly TRBD1 (6 bases). V lost 4 bases and J lost 7, with 14 bases in between. This CDR3 region has 14 residues. CDR3 sequence (DNA): TGTGCCAGCAGTTGGGGGGGCTTTGGCCAGCCCCAGCATTTT. Translation: CASSWGGFGQPQHF.

The V and J genes are TRBV4-2 and TRBJ1-4; a weak D match, TRBD1 (6 bases). Trimming took off 1 base at V and 8 bases at J, with 17 bases between the two ends. The germline CDR1 and CDR2 sequences are LGHNA and YNFKEQ. The CDR3 consists of 16 residues. The CDR3 is CASSQGSGGTYEKLFF. Written as DNA, the CDR3 is TGTGCCAGCAGCCAAGGATCCGGGGGCACTTACGAAAAACTGTTTTTT.

V usage is TRBV7-9 and J usage is TRBJ1-2; weak D call: TRBD1 (5 bases). The CDR3 is 13 residues long. V was cut by 7 bases and J by 3 bases, with 12 bases left in between. Germline CDR1 reads SEHNR; CDR2 reads FQNEAQ (reference sequence). This CDR3 reads CASTLGTDYGYTF. The CDR3 bases are TGTGCCAGCACCCTAGGGACGGACTATGGCTACACCTTC.

This clonotype was seen more than once but under ten times. The genes are TRBV15 and TRBJ1-4, with no clear D. V shed 9 bases and J shed 5 bases, with 13 bases lying between them. CDR1 is LNHNV and CDR2 is YYDKDF in the germline V gene (reference sequence). CDR3 length: 13 residues. The CDR3 DNA reads as TGTGCCACTTGGGAACAGCGCAATGAAAAACTGTTTTTT. This codes for CATWEQRNEKLFF.

The rearrangement uses TRBV15 and TRBJ2-2; a possible D gene is TRBD2 (5 bases). The V end lost 8 bases, the J end lost 1 base, and 14 bases lay between the germline ends. Germline CDR1 reads LNHNV; CDR2 reads YYDKDF (reference sequence). The CDR3 spans 15 residues. The chain's CDR3 is CATSTGRQNTGELFF. In DNA, the CDR3 is TGTGCCACCTCGACGGGGAGACAGAACACCGGGGAGCTGTTTTTT.

The chain joins TRBV15 to TRBJ2-1; a possible D gene is TRBD1 (5 bases). This CDR3 is built from 15 residues. Trimming stripped 0 bases from V and 8 bases from J, with 14 bases between. CDR1 and CDR2 (germline): LNHNV, YYDKDF (reference sequence). The CDR3 protein is CATSRDKGQADEQFF. The DNA of the CDR3 is TGTGCCACCAGCAGAGATAAGGGGCAGGCAGATGAGCAGTTCTTC.

Concerning this clonotype: One end of the junction does not line up with germline, which may come from a read error. V is TRBV4-1 and J is TRBJ2-2, with TRBD2 matching over 11 bases. CDR3 size: 17 residues. Germline V gives CDR1 MGHRA, CDR2 YSYEKL. The CDR3 nucleotides read TGTGCCAGCAGCCAGCCACTAGCGGGGGTGAACACCGGGGAGCTGTTTTTT. Amino acids: CASSQPLAGVNTGELFF.

V gene TRBV28 combines with J gene TRBJ2-2, with 9 bases lining up with TRBD1. Looked up from germline, CDR1 is MDHEN and CDR2 is SYDVKM. With 4 bases clipped from V and 6 bases from J, the junction kept 12 bases outside the gene matches. The CDR3 runs to 17 residues. CDR3 nucleotides: TGTGCCAGCAGTTCCGACTTCCGGACAGGGGAGGCCGGGGAGCTGTTTTTT. It codes for CASSSDFRTGEAGELFF. The whole variable domain, remainder taken from reference TRBV28 and TRBJ2-2, is DVKVTQSSRYLVKRTGEKVFLECVQDMDHENMFWYRQDPGLGLRLIYFSYDVKMKEKGDIPEGYSVSREKKERFSLILESASTNQTSMYLCASSSDFRTGEAGELFFGEGSRLTVL.

The rearrangement joins TRBV6-5 to TRBJ2-1; 8 bases are shared with TRBD2. Germline assignment: CDR1 MNHEY and CDR2 SVGAGI. This CDR3 spans 16 amino acids. V lost 7 bases and J lost 8; bases outside the gene matches: 16. CDR3 residues: CASTIGTSGGEYEQFF. Here the CDR3 DNA reads TGTGCCAGCACTATAGGGACTAGTGGGGGGGAGTATGAGCAGTTCTTC.

The table lists this clonotype with a few counts. The genes are TRBV27 and TRBJ1-1; 12 positions agree with TRBD1. V gave up 4 bases and J gave up 3 bases; unmatched junction bases: 9. The CDR3 length is 17 residues. The germline gives CDR1 MNHEY, CDR2 SMNVEV (reference sequence). CDR3 loop: CASSSLWGDRGHTEAFF. CDR3 nucleotides: TGTGCCAGCAGTTCATTATGGGGGGACAGGGGGCACACTGAAGCTTTCTTT.

This clonotype was recorded a few times. The chain joins TRBV9 to TRBJ1-1, with D unclear. Germline V gene data show CDR1 as SGDLS and CDR2 as YYNGEE. The CDR3 is 14 residues long. The ends were cut back, 4 bases at V and 4 bases at J, with 14 bases in the middle. CDR3 sequence: CASSSSAAGTEAFF. In nucleotides, the CDR3 is TGTGCCAGCAGCTCCTCGGCCGCGGGCACTGAAGCTTTCTTT.

The sample holds many counts of this clonotype. The rearrangement joins TRBV2 to TRBJ1-1, with unresolved D. The CDR3 spans 13 residues. Trimming left V 6 bases short and J 0 bases short, with 8 bases between. Germline CDR1 reads SNHLY; CDR2 reads FYNNEI. DNA of the CDR3: TGTGCCAGCAGACGGGCGTTGAACACTGAAGCTTTCTTT. Amino acid sequence: CASRRALNTEAFF.

In its sample, this clonotype was seen a few times. This chain connects TRBV10-1 to TRBJ2-1, with unresolved D. The V gene lost 8 bases and the J gene lost 3 bases, with 8 bases spanning the gap. Per the germline V gene, CDR1 is WNHNN and CDR2 is SYGVQD (reference sequence). The CDR3 extends over 12 amino acids. CDR3 coding DNA: TGCGCCAGCGGAGAGGACTACAATGAGCAGTTCTTC. This sequence encodes CASGEDYNEQFF.

V is TRBV11-3 and J is TRBJ2-1; TRBD1 might be the D (7 bases). The germline V gene has CDR1 SGHNT and CDR2 YENEEA. V lost 6 bases and J lost 7, with 22 bases in between. The CDR3 spans 16 residues. The CDR3 here is CASSIRGQGEANEQFF. Written as DNA, the CDR3 is TGTGCCAGCAGTATACGAGGGCAGGGGGAGGCAAATGAGCAGTTCTTC.

The CDR3 sequence: CASSPGLAGGGHYNEQFF. DNA of the CDR3: TGTGCCAGCAGCCCGGGACTAGCGGGGGGGGGTCACTACAATGAGCAGTTCTTC. The chain joins TRBV3-1 to TRBJ2-1; 16 bases line up with TRBD2. The CDR3 totals 18 residues. CDR1 and CDR2 (germline): LGHDT, YNNKEL (reference sequence). Losses at the gene ends were 4 bases for V and 3 bases for J; bases not matched to a gene: 6.